This is a list of T cell receptor beta chains from one sample in a study of blood T cell repertoires in COVID-19. Sequencing was performed with immunoSEQ multiplex PCR; in TCRdb, only in-frame clones are kept and a portion is missing. The sample contains about 310,000 clones, around 89% of which appear only once. The specimen was PBMCs or T cells enriched from blood (not recorded which). The source is a woman under 30 with acute COVID-19. Each CDR3 is given with its conserved first and last residue. Fields, in order: CDR3 DNA, CDR3 protein, V gene, clone size, D gene, J gene. The D gene is left open where the match is weak. A clone size is listed for some rows: how often the clone was seen (once, few, many), or a class if it is expanded.

TGTGCCAGCAGTCCCCGTAACTCTGGAAACACCATATATTTT	CASSPRNSGNTIYF	TRBV27	.	.	TRBJ1-3
TGTGCCAGCAGTTCTTCTCCCGGCCGAGGGAGATACGGAGGCTACACCTTC	CASSSSPGRGRYGGYTF	TRBV28	.	.	TRBJ1-2
TGTGCCAGTAGTAGTCACAGGGTTACCGGGACTAGCATTACAGATACGCAGTATTTT	CASSSHRVTGTSITDTQYF	TRBV19	.	TRBD2	TRBJ2-3
TGTGCCAGCAGACAAGCGGGAGGTAGAGGCTACGAGCAGTACTTC	CASRQAGGRGYEQYF	TRBV28	.	TRBD2	TRBJ2-7
TGTGCCAGCAGTTTGGACACAACTAACTATGGCTACACCTTC	CASSLDTTNYGYTF	TRBV28	.	.	TRBJ1-2
TGTGCCAGCAGACACCCCTTGGGGCCCGGAGGGGATGGCTACACCTTC	CASRHPLGPGGDGYTF	TRBV7-9	.	.	TRBJ1-2
TGTGCCAGCAGGGTTCCCCTTAGCGGGAGAGTCCAACAACCAGATACGCAGTATTTT	CASRVPLSGRVQQPDTQYF	TRBV9	once	TRBD2	TRBJ2-3
TGCGCCAGCTGGGCGGGAGGGCCGAGCTCCTACAATGAGCAGTTCTTC	CASWAGGPSSYNEQFF	TRBV5-1	.	TRBD2	TRBJ2-1
TGTGCCAGCAGCCGGAGGTTGGTATCCGGGACAGGGAGCACAGATACGCAGTATTTT	CASSRRLVSGTGSTDTQYF	TRBV27	once	TRBD1	TRBJ2-3
TGCGCCAGCAGCTTGGATATTGGAAACACCATATATTTT	CASSLDIGNTIYF	TRBV5-1	once	.	TRBJ1-3
TGTGCCAGCAGCCAAGCACTAGCGGGAGACGAGCAGTACTTC	CASSQALAGDEQYF	TRBV3-1/TRBV3-2	.	TRBD2	TRBJ2-7
TGTGCCAGCAACTCAGACAGGACCTACGAGCAGTACTTC	CASNSDRTYEQYF	TRBV28	.	.	TRBJ2-7
TGTGCCACCAGGGCCGGGGGGGACACTGAAGCTTTCTTT	CATRAGGDTEAFF	TRBV24-1	.	.	TRBJ1-1
TGTGCCAGCAGCATAGAGGCAGGGGCGTCGTACGAGCAGTACTTC	CASSIEAGASYEQYF	TRBV6-2/TRBV6-3	.	.	TRBJ2-7
TGCGCCAGCAGCTCATTACCCACGGGACAGGTAACAGATACGCAGTATTTT	CASSSLPTGQVTDTQYF	TRBV5-1	.	TRBD1	TRBJ2-3
TGCGCCAGCAGCCAAAGACAGTTACGCTCTGGAAACACCATATATTTT	CASSQRQLRSGNTIYF	TRBV4-1	.	.	TRBJ1-3
TGTGCCAGCTCACCAAAACAGGGGCCTGGTGGAAACACCATATATTTT	CASSPKQGPGGNTIYF	TRBV18	.	TRBD1	TRBJ1-3
TGTGCCAGCAGCTCACACCCGCAGGGGGCATGGACTGAAGCTTTCTTT	CASSSHPQGAWTEAFF	TRBV28	once	TRBD1	TRBJ1-1
TGTGCCAGCACCCCCCTGGGGGGGGGCACCGGGGAGCTGTTTTTT	CASTPLGGGTGELFF	TRBV7-8	.	TRBD2	TRBJ2-2
TGTGCCAGCAGCTTAGGGGGAGACCTGGGAGCTTTCTTT	CASSLGGDLGAFF	TRBV7-9	.	.	TRBJ1-1
TGTGCCAGCAGCTACGGACTAGCTGGGGGGCCAGATACGCAGTATTTT	CASSYGLAGGPDTQYF	TRBV7-9	.	TRBD2	TRBJ2-3
TGTGCCAGCAGTTTAGGACAGGGTCCTGGCTACACCTTC	CASSLGQGPGYTF	TRBV28	.	TRBD1	TRBJ1-2
TGTGCCAGCAGCCTGCGGGACAGGGGGTTGTCGAATGGCTACACCTTC	CASSLRDRGLSNGYTF	TRBV13	few	TRBD1	TRBJ1-2
TGTGCCAGCTCACCACCGGGACAGGGAAACACCATATATTTT	CASSPPGQGNTIYF	TRBV18	few	TRBD1	TRBJ1-3
TGTGCCAGCAGTGAATATTCCAGGGGAAACACTGAAGCTTTCTTT	CASSEYSRGNTEAFF	TRBV25-1	.	.	TRBJ1-1
TGTGCCTCCGGACAGGGGGGGTACGAGCAGTACTTC	CASGQGGYEQYF	TRBV30	.	TRBD1	TRBJ2-7
TGTGCCTGGAGTCGAACAGGGAGCTCCTACGAGCAGTACTTC	CAWSRTGSSYEQYF	TRBV30	.	.	TRBJ2-7
TGCGCCAGCAGAGAGCGGGACCCCTACAATGAGCAGTTCTTC	CASRERDPYNEQFF	TRBV5-1	few	TRBD2	TRBJ2-1
TGCGCCAGCAGCTCGGGACTAGCTACTGAGCAGTTCTTC	CASSSGLATEQFF	TRBV5-1	.	TRBD2	TRBJ2-1
TGTGCCAGCAGTGATGAGGGACAGGGAAACATGAACACTGAAGCTTTCTTT	CASSDEGQGNMNTEAFF	TRBV2	.	TRBD1	TRBJ1-1
TGCGCCACCGATAAGGGGCCGGGCTCCTCTGGGGCCAACGTCCTGACTTTC	CATDKGPGSSGANVLTF	TRBV5-1	.	.	TRBJ2-6
TGTGCCAGCCGTAGGGGGCGGCTCCTGGACGAGCAGTACTTC	CASRRGRLLDEQYF	TRBV28	.	TRBD1	TRBJ2-7
TGCGCCAGCAGCTTGGCCAGCGGGGCCTACAATGAGCAGTTCTTC	CASSLASGAYNEQFF	TRBV5-1	few	TRBD2	TRBJ2-1
TGTGCCAGCAGCCCTGGGACTCCCCAGTTCTTC	CASSPGTPQFF	TRBV9	.	.	TRBJ2-1
TGTGCCAGCAGTTTCTCCTCCTACAATGAGCAGTTCTTC	CASSFSSYNEQFF	TRBV27	.	.	TRBJ2-1
TGTGCCAGCAGCCGGGACAGGGACTACGAGCAGTACTTC	CASSRDRDYEQYF	TRBV6-2/TRBV6-3	.	TRBD1	TRBJ2-7
TGCGCCAGCAGCTTGGCAGGGGCGGGGGGCACTGAAGCTTTCTTT	CASSLAGAGGTEAFF	TRBV5-1	once	.	TRBJ1-1
TGTGCCAGCAGTGTCAGTGCCTATGGCTACACCTTC	CASSVSAYGYTF	TRBV2	.	.	TRBJ1-2
TGCAGCCTCGGGGGGGACAGGGATTGTAATGGTCTAGATGAGCAGTTCTTC	CSLGGDRDCNGLDEQFF	TRBV29-1	.	.	TRBJ2-1
TGCAGCGTTGCCGGGACAGGGGGCTCAACTAATGAAAAACTGTTTTTT	CSVAGTGGSTNEKLFF	TRBV29-1	once	TRBD1	TRBJ1-4
TGTGCCAGCAGACAATACAGGGGTGTCGGGGAGCTGTTTTTT	CASRQYRGVGELFF	TRBV6-5	.	TRBD1	TRBJ2-2
TGTGCCAGCAGCCCGGACAGTTCTGGAAACACCATATATTTT	CASSPDSSGNTIYF	TRBV9	.	.	TRBJ1-3
TGCAGTGCTAGTCGCGGGGGCTCGAACACTGAAGCTTTCTTT	CSASRGGSNTEAFF	TRBV20-1	.	.	TRBJ1-1
TGTGCCAGCAGTGAATCGCGAGGGTTGGCCTACGAGCAGTACTTC	CASSESRGLAYEQYF	TRBV6-1	.	.	TRBJ2-7
TGTGCCAGCAGTTTACGGGGGACCAATGAAAAACTGTTTTTT	CASSLRGTNEKLFF	TRBV27	once	.	TRBJ1-4